This TCR beta chain was identified during a study of cytomegalovirus exposure and HLA in healthy donors. As for the study in general: A prior study identified 100 million to 130 million unique TCR beta sequences from roughly 170 million T cells. The early release's HLA-typed donors yielded roughly 85 million unique TCRs. The study, taken as a whole, reports: The study reported that TCR beta sequences accurately predicted HLA-A and HLA-B alleles in most subjects.

PCR employed 60 Vbeta and 13 Jbeta primers. This table comes from immunoSEQ multiplex PCR, and its TCRdb copy is limited to in-frame clones, with some not included. Of around 200,000 clones in the sample, around three quarters were seen once. As regards this clone: Its antigen is as yet unknown.

This clonotype was sampled from a young woman in good health and CMV-seronegative. The source material was PBMCs.

CDR3 sequence reads: CASSGGTAENSPLHF. CDR3 in DNA: TGTGCCAGCAGCGGAGGGACAGCGGAAAATTCACCCCTCCACTTT. This rearrangement joins TRBV28 to TRBJ1-6; 7 positions agree with TRBD1. Unmatched junction bases numbered 9, after V lost 6 bases and J lost 7 bases. From germline, CDR1 is MDHEN and CDR2 SYDVKM. CDR3 length equals 15 residues.